One and the same sample provided the 3 T cell receptor beta chains below, sequenced in a study of cytomegalovirus exposure and HLA in healthy donors. Both 60 Vbeta primers and 13 Jbeta primers went into the PCR. Profiling relied on immunoSEQ multiplex PCR, and the TCRdb table lists in-frame clones only, not all of them. This table holds 150,000 or so clones, roughly 76% found once. The sample taken for sequencing was PBMCs. Every receptor here comes from a woman between 18 and 29 years old in good health and CMV-seropositive.

The rearrangement joins TRBV4-3 to TRBJ2-5, with 7 bases matching TRBD1. The DNA matches TRBJ2-7 better at its end, which makes the J call doubtful. Germline V gene sequence: CDR1 LGHNA, CDR2 YSLEER. CDR3 length: 15 residues. The CDR3 sequence: CASSQGPGGPYEQYF. For the CDR3, the DNA is TGCGCCAGCAGCCAAGGGCCAGGGGGACCCTACGAGCAGTACTTC.

V gene TRBV7-2 combines with J gene TRBJ2-3; 10 nucleotides agree with TRBD2. The ends lost 5 bases at V and 0 bases at J; junction bases unmatched: 5. Germline CDR1 and CDR2: SGHTA and FQGNSA. The CDR3 is 16 residues long. CDR3 in DNA: TGTGCCAGCAGCCGAATAGCGGGGGGAAGCACAGATACGCAGTATTTT. Translated: CASSRIAGGSTDTQYF.

The genes are TRBV5-6 and TRBJ1-1, with TRBD1 identical over 7 bases. CDR3 length: 13 residues. Germline loops: CDR1 SGHDT, CDR2 YYEEEE. V was pared by 4 bases and J by 3 bases, with 3 bases of the junction left unmatched. The CDR3 loop is CASSETGDTEAFF. The CDR3 region has the DNA TGTGCCAGCAGCGAAACAGGGGACACTGAAGCTTTCTTT.